Following are 2 T cell receptor beta chains from one sample sequenced in a study of blood T cell repertoires in COVID-19. Sequencing used immunoSEQ multiplex PCR; TCRdb keeps in-frame clones, though not all of them. This sample has roughly 190,000 clones, with about 80% found just once. Sequencing was carried out using peripheral blood. The source is a woman between 55 and 75 years old with COVID-19, enrolled during active disease.

The gene calls are TRBV6-6 and TRBJ2-7, with D possibly being TRBD1 (6 bases). V was shortened by 6 bases and J by 1 base, with 13 bases between the two germline ends. CDR1 is MNHNY and CDR2 is SVGAGI in the germline V gene (reference sequence). This CDR3 is 14 amino acids long. CDR3 residues: CASRDSLESYEQYF. DNA for the CDR3: TGTGCCAGCAGGGACAGTCTAGAGTCCTACGAGCAGTACTTC.

This rearrangement joins TRBV7-2 to TRBJ2-7; TRBD2 might be the D (5 bases). V gave up 1 base and J gave up 4 bases, with 8 bases separating them. This CDR3 comprises 13 residues. The germline V gene encodes CDR1 SGHTA and CDR2 FQGNSA. CDR3 coding DNA: TGTGCCAGCAGCTTAGATCCGGGATACGAGCAGTACTTC. Protein: CASSLDPGYEQYF.